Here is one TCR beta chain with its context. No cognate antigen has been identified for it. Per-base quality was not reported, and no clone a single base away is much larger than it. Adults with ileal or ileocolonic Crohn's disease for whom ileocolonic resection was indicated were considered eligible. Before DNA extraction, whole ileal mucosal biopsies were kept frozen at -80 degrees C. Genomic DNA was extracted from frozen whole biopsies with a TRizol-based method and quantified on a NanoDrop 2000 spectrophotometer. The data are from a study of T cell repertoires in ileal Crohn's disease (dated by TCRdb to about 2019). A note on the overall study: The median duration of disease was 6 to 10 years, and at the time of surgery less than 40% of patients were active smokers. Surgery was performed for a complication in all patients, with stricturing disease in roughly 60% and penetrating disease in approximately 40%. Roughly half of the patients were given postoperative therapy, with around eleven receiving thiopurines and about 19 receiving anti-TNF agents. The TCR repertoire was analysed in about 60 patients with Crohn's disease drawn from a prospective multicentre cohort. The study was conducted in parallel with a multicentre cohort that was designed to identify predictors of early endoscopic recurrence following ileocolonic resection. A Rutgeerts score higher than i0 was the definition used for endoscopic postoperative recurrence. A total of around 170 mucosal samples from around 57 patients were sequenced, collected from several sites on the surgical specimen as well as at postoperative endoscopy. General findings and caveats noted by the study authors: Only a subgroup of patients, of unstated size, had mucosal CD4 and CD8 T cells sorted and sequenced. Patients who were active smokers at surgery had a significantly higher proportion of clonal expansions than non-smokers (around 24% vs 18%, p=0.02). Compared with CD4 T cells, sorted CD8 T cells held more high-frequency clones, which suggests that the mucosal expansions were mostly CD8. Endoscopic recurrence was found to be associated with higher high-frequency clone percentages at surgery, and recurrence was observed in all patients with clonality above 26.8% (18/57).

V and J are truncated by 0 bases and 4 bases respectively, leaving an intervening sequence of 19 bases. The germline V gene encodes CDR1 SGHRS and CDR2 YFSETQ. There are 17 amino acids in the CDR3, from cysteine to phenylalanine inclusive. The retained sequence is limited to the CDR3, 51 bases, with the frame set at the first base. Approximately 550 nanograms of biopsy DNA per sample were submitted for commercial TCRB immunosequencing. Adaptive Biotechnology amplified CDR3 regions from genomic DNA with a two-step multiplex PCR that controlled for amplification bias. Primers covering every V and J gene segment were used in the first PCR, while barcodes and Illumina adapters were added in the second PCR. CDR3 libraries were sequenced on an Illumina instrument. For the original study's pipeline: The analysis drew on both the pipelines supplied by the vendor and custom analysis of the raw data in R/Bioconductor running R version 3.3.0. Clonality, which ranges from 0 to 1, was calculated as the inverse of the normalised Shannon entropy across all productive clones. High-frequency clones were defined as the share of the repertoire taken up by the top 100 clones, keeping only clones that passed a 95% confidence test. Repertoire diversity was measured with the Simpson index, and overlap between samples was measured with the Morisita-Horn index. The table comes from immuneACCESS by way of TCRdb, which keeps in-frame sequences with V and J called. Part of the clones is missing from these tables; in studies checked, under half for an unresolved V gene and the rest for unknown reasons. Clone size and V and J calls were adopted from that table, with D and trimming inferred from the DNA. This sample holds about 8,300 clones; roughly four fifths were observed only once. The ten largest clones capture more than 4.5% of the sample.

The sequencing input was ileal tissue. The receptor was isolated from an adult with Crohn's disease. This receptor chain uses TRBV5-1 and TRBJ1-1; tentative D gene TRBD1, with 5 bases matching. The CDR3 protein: CASSLENRYGRGTEAFF. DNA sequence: TGCGCCAGCAGCTTGGAGAACAGGTACGGTCGTGGCACTGAAGCTTTCTTT.